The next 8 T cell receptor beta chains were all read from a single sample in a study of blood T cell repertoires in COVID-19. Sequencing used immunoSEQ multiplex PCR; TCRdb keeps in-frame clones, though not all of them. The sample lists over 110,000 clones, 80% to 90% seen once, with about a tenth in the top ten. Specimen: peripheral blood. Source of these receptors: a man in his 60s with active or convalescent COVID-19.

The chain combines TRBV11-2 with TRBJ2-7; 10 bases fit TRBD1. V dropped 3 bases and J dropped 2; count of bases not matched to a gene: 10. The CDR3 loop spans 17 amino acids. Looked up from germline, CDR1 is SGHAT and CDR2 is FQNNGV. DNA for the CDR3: TGTGCCAGCAGCTTGAGCACTATGGGACAGGGGACCTACGAGCAGTACTTC. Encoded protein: CASSLSTMGQGTYEQYF.

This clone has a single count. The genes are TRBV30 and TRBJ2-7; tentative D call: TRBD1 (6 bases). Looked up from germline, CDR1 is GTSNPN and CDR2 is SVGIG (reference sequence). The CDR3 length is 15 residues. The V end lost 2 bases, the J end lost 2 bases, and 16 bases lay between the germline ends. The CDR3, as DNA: TGTGCCTGGAGTCCTACAGGGAGTGTCGCCTACGAGCAGTACGTC. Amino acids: CAWSPTGSVAYEQYV.

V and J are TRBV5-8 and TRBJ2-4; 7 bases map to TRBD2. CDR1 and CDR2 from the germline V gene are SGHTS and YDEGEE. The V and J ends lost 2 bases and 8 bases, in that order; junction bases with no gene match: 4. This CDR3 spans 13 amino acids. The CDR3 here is CASSLMGGYIQYF. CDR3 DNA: TGTGCCAGCAGCTTAATGGGGGGGTACATTCAGTACTTC.

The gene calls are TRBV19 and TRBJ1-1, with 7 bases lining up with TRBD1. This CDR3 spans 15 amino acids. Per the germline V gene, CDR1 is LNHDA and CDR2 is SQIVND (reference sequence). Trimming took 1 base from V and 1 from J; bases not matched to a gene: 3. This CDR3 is CASSIGTGANTEAFF. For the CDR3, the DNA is TGTGCCAGTAGTATAGGAACAGGGGCGAACACTGAAGCTTTCTTT.

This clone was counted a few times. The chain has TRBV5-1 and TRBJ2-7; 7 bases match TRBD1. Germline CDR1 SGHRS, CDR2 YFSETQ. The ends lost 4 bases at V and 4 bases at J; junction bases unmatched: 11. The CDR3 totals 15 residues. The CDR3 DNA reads TGCGCCAGCAGCCCGTCCGGGACAGCCTTGTACGAGCAGTACTTC. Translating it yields CASSPSGTALYEQYF.

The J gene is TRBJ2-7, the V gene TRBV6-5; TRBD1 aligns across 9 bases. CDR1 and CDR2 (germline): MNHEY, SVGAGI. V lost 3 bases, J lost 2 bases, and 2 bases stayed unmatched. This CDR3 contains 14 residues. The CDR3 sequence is CASSYGTGTYEQYF. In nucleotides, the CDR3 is TGTGCCAGCAGTTATGGGACAGGGACCTACGAGCAGTACTTC.

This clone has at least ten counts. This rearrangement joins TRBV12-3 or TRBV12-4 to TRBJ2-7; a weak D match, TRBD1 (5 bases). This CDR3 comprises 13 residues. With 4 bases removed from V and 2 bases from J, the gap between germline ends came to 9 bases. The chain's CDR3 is CASSSDKTYEQYF. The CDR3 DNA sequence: TGTGCCAGCAGTTCGGACAAAACCTACGAGCAGTACTTC.

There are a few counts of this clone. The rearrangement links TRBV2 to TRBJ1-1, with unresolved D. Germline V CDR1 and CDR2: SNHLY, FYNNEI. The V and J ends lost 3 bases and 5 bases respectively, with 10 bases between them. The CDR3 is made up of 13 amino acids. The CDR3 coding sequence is TGTGCCAGCAGTGACCGGGAAGCAACTGAAGCTTTCTTT. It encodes CASSDREATEAFF.